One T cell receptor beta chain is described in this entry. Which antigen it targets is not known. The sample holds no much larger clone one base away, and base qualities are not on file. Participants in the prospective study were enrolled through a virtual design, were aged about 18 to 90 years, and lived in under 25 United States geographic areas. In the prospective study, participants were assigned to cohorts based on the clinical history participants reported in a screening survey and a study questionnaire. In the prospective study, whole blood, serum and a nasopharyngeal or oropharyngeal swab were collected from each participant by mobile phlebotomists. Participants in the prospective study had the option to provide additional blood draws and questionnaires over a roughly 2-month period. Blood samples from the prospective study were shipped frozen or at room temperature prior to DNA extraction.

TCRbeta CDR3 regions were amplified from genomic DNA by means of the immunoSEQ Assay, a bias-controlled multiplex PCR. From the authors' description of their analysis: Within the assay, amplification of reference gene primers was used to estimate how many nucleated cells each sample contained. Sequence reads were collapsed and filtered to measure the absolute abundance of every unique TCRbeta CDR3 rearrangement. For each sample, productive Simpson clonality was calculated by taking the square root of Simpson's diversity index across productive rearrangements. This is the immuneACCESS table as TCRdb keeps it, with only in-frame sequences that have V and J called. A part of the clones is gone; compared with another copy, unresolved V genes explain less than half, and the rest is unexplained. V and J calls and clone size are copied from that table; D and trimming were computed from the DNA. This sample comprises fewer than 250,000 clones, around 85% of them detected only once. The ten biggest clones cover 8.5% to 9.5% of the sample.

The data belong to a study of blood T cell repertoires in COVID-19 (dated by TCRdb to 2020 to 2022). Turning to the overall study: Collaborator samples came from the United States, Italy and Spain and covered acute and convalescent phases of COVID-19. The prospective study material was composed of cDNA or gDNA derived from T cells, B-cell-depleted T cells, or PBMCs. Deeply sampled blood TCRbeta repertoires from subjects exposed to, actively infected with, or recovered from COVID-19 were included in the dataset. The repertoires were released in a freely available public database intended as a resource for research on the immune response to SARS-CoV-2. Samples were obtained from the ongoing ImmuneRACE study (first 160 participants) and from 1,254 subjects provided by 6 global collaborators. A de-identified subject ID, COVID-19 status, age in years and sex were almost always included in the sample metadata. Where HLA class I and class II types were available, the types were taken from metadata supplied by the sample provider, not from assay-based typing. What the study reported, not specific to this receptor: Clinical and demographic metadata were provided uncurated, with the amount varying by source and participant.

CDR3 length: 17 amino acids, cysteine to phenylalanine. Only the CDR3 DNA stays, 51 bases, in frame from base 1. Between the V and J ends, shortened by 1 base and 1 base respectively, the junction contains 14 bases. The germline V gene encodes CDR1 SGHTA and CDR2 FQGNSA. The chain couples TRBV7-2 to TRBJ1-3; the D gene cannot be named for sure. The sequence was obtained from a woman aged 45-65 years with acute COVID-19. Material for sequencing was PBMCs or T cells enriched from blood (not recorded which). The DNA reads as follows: TGTGCCAGCAGCTTAGTCGATTTAGGAGGGTCTGGAAACACCATATATTTT. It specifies CASSLVDLGGSGNTIYF.